This is a list of T cell receptor beta chains from one sample in a study of CD8 T cells in Susac syndrome. TCRdb re-called the immunoSEQ multiplex PCR reads with MiXCR, one entry per CDR3 protein. The table lists 160,000 or so distinct CDR3 sequences, approximately 96% of them singletons. Sequenced sample: CD8+ T cells from PBMCs. These receptors were collected from a human donor with multiple sclerosis. Both conserved end residues are part of each CDR3.

V gene	CDR3 length	J gene	CDR3 protein
TRBV4-2	16	TRBJ2-6	CASSQNRGSGANVLTF
TRBV4-1	13	TRBJ2-5	CASSQRGDETQYF
TRBV27	17	TRBJ1-5	CASSLSPTLEGNQPQHF
TRBV9	14	TRBJ2-7	CASSGAGTGYEQYF
TRBV13	15	TRBJ2-7	CASSSTGTVSREQYF
TRBV12-3/TRBV12-4	13	TRBJ1-1	CASSFLLVTEAFF
TRBV18	15	TRBJ1-3	CASSPPIGNRGHIYF
TRBV29-1	14	TRBJ2-3	CSVEDRGLSDTQYF
TRBV7-2	17	TRBJ2-3	CASSPRGWTSDTDTQYF
TRBV4-3	11	TRBJ2-7	CASSQWGEQYF
TRBV15	14	TRBJ2-3	CATTDKHGTDTQYF
TRBV14	15	TRBJ1-2	CASSQDATGNYGYTF
TRBV4-3	14	TRBJ1-2	CASSHTEGGYGYTF
TRBV2	12	TRBJ1-2	CASPKGAEGYTF
TRBV27	15	TRBJ1-6	CASTASGTGNSPLHF
TRBV7-3	16	TRBJ2-1	CASSTRGLVGFHEQFF
TRBV29-1	12	TRBJ1-1	CSVPLRETEAFF
TRBV20-1	15	TRBJ1-5	CSARDRRQGYQPQHF
TRBV14	16	TRBJ2-7	CASSHEKEGARYEQYF
TRBV9	15	TRBJ1-2	CASSLGTAPTGGYTF
TRBV20-1	14	TRBJ2-1	CSAMLGLQGDEQFF
TRBV5-1	17	TRBJ2-1	CASSLALAGVLYNEQFF
TRBV27	13	TRBJ2-3	CASSSKVADTQYF
TRBV27	13	TRBJ2-1	CASRQGSYNEQFF
TRBV27	10	TRBJ2-3	CASGADTQYF
TRBV30	14	TRBJ1-1	CAWTTGQLNTEAFF
TRBV2	16	TRBJ2-3	CASSERGRSSTDTQYF
TRBV9	18	TRBJ2-6	CASSVARTGGIGANVLTF
TRBV10-3	15	TRBJ2-7	CAISETSGGSGEQYF
TRBV6-5	10	TRBJ2-6	CASRGNVLTF
TRBV7-2	14	TRBJ1-2	CASSLDPGLYGYTF
TRBV29-1	14	TRBJ1-3	CSVVSFRGEETIYF
TRBV4-3	16	TRBJ2-1	CASSQGGTSADNEQFF
TRBV9	14	TRBJ2-1	CASSVETADNEQFF
TRBV7-6	16	TRBJ2-1	CASSLVGLAGASEQFF
TRBV2	14	TRBJ2-1	CASINRGPYNEQFF
TRBV29-1	13	TRBJ1-1	CSVGGGLNTEAFF
TRBV29-1	15	TRBJ2-2	CSVDGQGANTGELFF
TRBV27	15	TRBJ2-1	CASSFADLPYNEQFF
TRBV20-1	14	TRBJ2-3	CSADSAISTDTQYF
TRBV6-5	17	TRBJ2-5	CASSYAGTGSTQETQYF
TRBV11-1	14	TRBJ2-1	CASSQGQGYNEQFF
TRBV9	16	TRBJ2-3	CASSEPLAGGPDTQYF
TRBV4-1	16	TRBJ2-3	CASRQVMAGTTDTQYF
TRBV14	14	TRBJ1-6	CASSPGSYNSPLHF
TRBV3-1	15	TRBJ1-5	CASSQDPGQGQPQHF
TRBV2	17	TRBJ2-3	CASSARGYKTSTDTQYF
TRBV2	13	TRBJ2-7	CASSAGGLVEQYF